Only a few counts were recorded for the clone carrying this T cell receptor (beta chain). Its antigen is currently unknown. Because the CDR3's place on the DNA is in doubt, the DNA is left out and the CDR3 is given as listed by TCRdb. This sample was included in a study of cytomegalovirus exposure and HLA in healthy donors. Both 60 Vbeta primers and 13 Jbeta primers went into the PCR. The assay was immunoSEQ multiplex PCR, and TCRdb's table has in-frame clones only and misses some. This table has some 140,000 clones, roughly 9% appearing once. Study-wide results and caveats: On later analysis, the bulk of CMV-associated TCR beta chains appeared to be HLA-restricted. As was reported, the classifier diagnosed cytomegalovirus status with high specificity and sensitivity. As a later analysis revealed, the rate of TCR association differed by HLA locus, with DRB1 most and HLA-C fewest.

The TCR sequence derives from a woman in her thirties or forties in good health and CMV-seropositive. The specimen sequenced was PBMCs.

The CDR3 loop is CASSSSISRVGQYF. V is TRBV6-5 and J is TRBJ2-5; TRBD2, the table's D call, lacks a check against the DNA. Germline V gene data show CDR1 as MNHEY and CDR2 as SVGAGI. The CDR3 spans 14 amino acids, including both terminal residues.